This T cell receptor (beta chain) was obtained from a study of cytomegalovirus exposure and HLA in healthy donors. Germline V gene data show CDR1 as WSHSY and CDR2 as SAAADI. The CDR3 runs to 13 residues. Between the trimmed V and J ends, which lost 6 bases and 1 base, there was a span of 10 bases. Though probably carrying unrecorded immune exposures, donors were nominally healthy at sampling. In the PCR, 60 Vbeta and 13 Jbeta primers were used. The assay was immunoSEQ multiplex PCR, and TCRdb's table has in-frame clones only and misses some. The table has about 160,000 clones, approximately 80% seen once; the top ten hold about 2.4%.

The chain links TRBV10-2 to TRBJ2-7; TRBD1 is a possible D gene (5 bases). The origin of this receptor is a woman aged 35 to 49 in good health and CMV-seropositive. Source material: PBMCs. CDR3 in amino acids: CASRLTVSYEQYF. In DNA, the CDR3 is TGCGCCAGCAGACTGACAGTATCCTACGAGCAGTACTTC.